These 26 T cell receptor beta chains were sequenced from one sample in a study of control samples from healthy donors and cancer patients. This table comes from immunoSEQ multiplex PCR, and its TCRdb copy is limited to in-frame clones, with some not included. The sample consists of roughly 74,000 clones, roughly 94% of them appearing once. The sample taken for sequencing was blood. The receptors shown here come from a woman aged 18-29 years in good health.

This clone showed up just once. V is TRBV5-4 and J is TRBJ2-2, with D possibly being TRBD2 (5 bases). Germline loops: CDR1 SGHNT, CDR2 YYREEE (reference sequence). The CDR3 sequence is 13 residues long. The germline V and J ends were trimmed by 4 bases and 8 bases, with 12 bases remaining between them. CDR3 residues: CASSRFGGGELFF. The CDR3 DNA reads TGTGCCAGCAGCCGATTCGGAGGTGGGGAGCTGTTTTTT.

The V gene is TRBV20-1, the J gene TRBJ1-1, with 8 positions matching TRBD1. The CDR3 totals 15 residues. Germline V gene lookup returns CDR1 DFQATT and CDR2 SNEGSKA (reference sequence). V lost 3 bases to trimming and J lost 8 bases; unmatched junction nucleotides: 14. The CDR3 region is CSASPGQGRAIEAFF. CDR3 DNA: TGCAGTGCTAGTCCTGGACAGGGAAGGGCAATAGAAGCTTTCTTT.

The chain employs TRBV7-9 and TRBJ2-5; D perhaps matches TRBD2 (6 bases). With 3 bases removed from V and 0 bases from J, the gap between germline ends came to 11 bases. Germline CDR1 SEHNR, CDR2 FQNEAQ (reference sequence). The CDR3 runs 15 residues. The CDR3 is CASSFEAGYQETQYF. The CDR3 DNA reads as TGTGCCAGCAGCTTTGAAGCGGGCTACCAAGAGACCCAGTACTTC.

The chain recombines TRBV28 with TRBJ2-5, with 8 bases matching TRBD1. V dropped 3 bases and J dropped 1; count of bases not matched to a gene: 4. CDR1 and CDR2 from the germline V gene are MDHEN and SYDVKM. This CDR3 contains 15 residues. The chain's CDR3 is CASSFGTGPQETQYF. In nucleotides, the CDR3 is TGTGCCAGCAGTTTCGGGACAGGTCCCCAAGAGACCCAGTACTTC.

The chain is built from TRBV18 and TRBJ1-4; D ambiguous. This CDR3 has 16 residues. CDR1 and CDR2 (germline): KGHSH, LQKENI. Trimming stripped 3 bases from V and 0 bases from J, with 11 bases between. This CDR3 reads CASSPLQSATNEKLFF. The CDR3 nucleotides read TGTGCCAGCTCACCTCTCCAATCCGCAACTAATGAAAAACTGTTTTTT.

The chain joins TRBV15 to TRBJ2-1; 7 bases line up with TRBD1. The length of the CDR3 is 15 residues. The V and J ends lost 3 bases and 5 bases, in that order; junction bases with no gene match: 7. Germline V gene lookup returns CDR1 LNHNV and CDR2 YYDKDF (reference sequence). This CDR3 is CATSSRQGINNEQFF. In DNA form, the CDR3 reads TGTGCCACCAGCAGCAGACAGGGAATCAACAATGAGCAGTTCTTC. Drawing the rest from reference TRBV15 and TRBJ2-1, the complete variable domain is DAMVIQNPRYQVTQFGKPVTLSCSQTLNHNVMYWYQQKSSQAPKLLFHYYDKDFNNEADTPDNFQSRRPNTSFCFLDIRSPGLGDTAMYLCATSSRQGINNEQFFGPGTRLTVL.

This chain joins TRBV20-1 and TRBJ2-1; D unresolved. The CDR3 consists of 12 residues. With 3 bases removed from V and 2 bases from J, the gap between germline ends came to 5 bases. CDR1 and CDR2 from the germline V gene are DFQATT and SNEGSKA (reference sequence). CDR3 nucleotide sequence: TGCAGTGCTAGTTTCGCCTACAATGAGCAGTTCTTC. The encoded protein is CSASFAYNEQFF.

The V and J genes are TRBV27 and TRBJ1-1; unclear D gene. Trimming removed 6 bases at V and 6 bases at J, with 14 bases between. The CDR3 runs to 13 residues. CDR1 is MNHEY and CDR2 is SMNVEV in the germline V gene (reference sequence). The DNA of the CDR3 is TGTGCCAGCAGCCTCCCGGGGAAAGCTGAAGCTTTCTTT. This codes for CASSLPGKAEAFF.

The chain carries TRBV11-2 and TRBJ2-7; TRBD2 might be the D (5 bases). The CDR3 runs to 13 residues. CDR1 is SGHAT, CDR2 FQNNGV, per germline. V shed 5 bases and J shed 7 bases, with 15 bases lying between them. CDR3 coding DNA: TGTGCCAGCAGCCAGATAAGGCCGGGGGAGCAGTACTTC. This sequence encodes CASSQIRPGEQYF.

V gene TRBV3-1 (or the pseudogene TRBV3-2) combines with J gene TRBJ1-3; a weak D match, TRBD1 (5 bases). CDR1 LGHDT and CDR2 YNNKEL come from the germline V gene (reference sequence). V was cut by 3 bases and J by 2 bases, with 17 bases left in between. CDR3 length: 17 residues. CDR3 loop: CASSHARGARAGNTIYF. For the CDR3, the DNA is TGTGCCAGCAGCCATGCTCGAGGGGCGCGGGCTGGAAACACCATATATTTT.

This clone was counted a single time. The J gene is TRBJ2-1, the V gene TRBV5-1; 7 bases are shared with TRBD2. This CDR3 region has 15 residues. V shed 0 bases, J shed 7 bases, and the junction held 7 bases outside the gene matches. Germline assignment: CDR1 SGHRS and CDR2 YFSETQ. The CDR3 here is CASSLAAGSVNEQFF. CDR3 nucleotide sequence: TGCGCCAGCAGCTTGGCAGCGGGAAGTGTGAATGAGCAGTTCTTC. The whole variable domain, remainder taken from reference TRBV5-1 and TRBJ2-1, is KAGVTQTPRYLIKTRGQQVTLSCSPISGHRSVSWYQQTPGQGLQFLFEYFSETQRNKGNFPGRFSGRQFSNSRSEMNVSTLELGDSALYLCASSLAAGSVNEQFFGPGTRLTVL.

The CDR3 loop is CASSPGGDYGYTF. In DNA form, the CDR3 reads TGTGCCAGCTCACCCGGGGGGGACTATGGCTACACCTTC. The chain recombines TRBV18 with TRBJ1-2, with D possibly TRBD1 on 5 matching bases. Trimming removed 3 bases from V and 3 bases from J, with 8 bases in between. The germline V gene encodes CDR1 KGHSH and CDR2 LQKENI. This CDR3 has 13 residues.

This chain connects TRBV19 to TRBJ2-7; 7 bases align to TRBD1. The CDR3 length is 14 residues. Germline V lookup: CDR1 LNHDA, CDR2 SQIVND (reference sequence). The V segment lost 1 base and the J segment 5 bases; nucleotides outside the gene matches: 5. CDR3 protein: CASSIGQGTHEQYF. Here the CDR3 DNA reads TGTGCCAGTAGTATAGGACAGGGTACGCACGAGCAGTACTTC.

V usage is TRBV7-9 and J usage is TRBJ1-2; maybe TRBD1 (5 bases). Trimming removed 5 bases at V and 2 bases at J, with 18 bases between. The CDR3 extends over 16 amino acids. The germline V gene has CDR1 SEHNR and CDR2 FQNEAQ (reference sequence). The CDR3 DNA sequence: TGTGCCAGCAGCCCATGGGCTCCGACAGAAAACTATGGCTACACCTTC. This translates into CASSPWAPTENYGYTF.

This sequence joins TRBV7-9 and TRBJ1-1; tentative D call: TRBD1 (5 bases). With 0 bases removed from V and 5 bases from J, the gap between germline ends came to 13 bases. Germline V gene lookup returns CDR1 SEHNR and CDR2 FQNEAQ (reference sequence). The CDR3 is 15 residues long. CDR3 loop: CASSLARGGITEAFF. CDR3 nucleotide sequence: TGTGCCAGCAGCTTAGCGCGGGGGGGAATAACTGAAGCTTTCTTT.

This rearrangement joins TRBV19 to TRBJ2-1; TRBD2 matches at 7 bases. The trim removed 3 bases at V and 6 bases at J, leaving 5 bases unmatched. This CDR3 is built from 14 residues. Germline assignment: CDR1 LNHDA and CDR2 SQIVND (reference sequence). The CDR3 DNA is TGTGCCAGTAGTATGCGGGGGTCTGGCAATGAGCAGTTCTTC. It translates to CASSMRGSGNEQFF.

A single count supports this clone. J is TRBJ1-5 and V is TRBV7-6; D perhaps matches TRBD1 (5 bases). This CDR3 is built from 16 residues. V was shortened by 2 bases and J by 5 bases, with 16 bases between the two germline ends. The V gene's germline CDR1 is SGHVS and CDR2 FNYEAQ. This chain's CDR3 is CASSLTQGWGDQPQHF. CDR3 coding DNA: TGTGCCAGCAGCTTAACGCAGGGCTGGGGCGATCAGCCCCAGCATTTT.

The J gene is TRBJ1-4, the V gene TRBV20-1, with no clear D. The germline CDR1 and CDR2 sequences are DFQATT and SNEGSKA (reference sequence). V shed 3 bases and J shed 17 bases, with 16 bases lying between them. The CDR3 runs to 11 residues. For the CDR3, the DNA is TGCAGTGCTAGGTCCCCAGCGTCGTGTTTTTTT. It yields the protein CSARSPASCFF.

This chain links TRBV2 with TRBJ1-6; D uncertain. V lost 3 bases, J lost 8 bases, and 11 bases lay in between. The CDR3 covers 14 residues. Germline CDR1 is SNHLY and CDR2 is FYNNEI. DNA for the CDR3: TGTGCCAGCAGTGAGAGAGGATCGGATTCACCCCTCCACTTT. Translation gives CASSERGSDSPLHF.

This clone was found once. The chain is built from TRBV20-1 and TRBJ1-2; 7 bases match TRBD1. Unmatched junction bases numbered 13, after V lost 3 bases and J lost 6 bases. CDR1 DFQATT and CDR2 SNEGSKA come from the germline V gene (reference sequence). There are 15 residues in the CDR3. In nucleotides, the CDR3 is TGCAGTGCTAGTTCTGGGACAGCCGGGATCCATGGCTACACCTTC. This encodes CSASSGTAGIHGYTF.

This rearrangement joins TRBV27 to TRBJ1-6, with 7 positions matching TRBD1. The CDR3 length is 14 residues. With V trimmed by 3 bases and J by 10 bases, 6 bases remained unmatched. Germline loops: CDR1 MNHEY, CDR2 SMNVEV (reference sequence). CDR3 amino acids: CASSFLAGGSPLHF. DNA of the CDR3: TGTGCCAGCAGTTTTCTTGCAGGGGGATCACCCCTCCACTTT.

The rearrangement joins TRBV28 to TRBJ1-1; TRBD1 aligns across 7 bases. The CDR3 is 14 amino acids. Germline V lookup: CDR1 MDHEN, CDR2 SYDVKM. The J segment lost 11 bases and the V segment lost 5 bases, leaving 14 bases of the junction unmatched. The CDR3 DNA reads as TGTGCCAGCAGTCTTATACAGGGGCCAGATGTGGCTTTCTTT. As protein: CASSLIQGPDVAFF.

This chain joins TRBV10-1 and TRBJ2-1; 8 nucleotides align to TRBD2. The CDR3 covers 15 residues. Germline CDR1 is WNHNN and CDR2 is SYGVQD (reference sequence). V shed 3 bases, J shed 5 bases, and the junction held 6 bases outside the gene matches. The CDR3 DNA follows: TGCGCCAGCAGTGATCCGGGACTAGGACACAATGAGCAGTTCTTC. This codes for CASSDPGLGHNEQFF.

This chain links TRBV5-1 with TRBJ2-2; 8 bases are shared with TRBD2. J lost 2 bases, V lost 0 bases, and 6 bases had no gene match. The V gene's germline CDR1 is SGHRS and CDR2 YFSETQ. The CDR3 runs to 17 residues. The CDR3 sequence is CASSLVGSGANTGELFF. CDR3 DNA: TGCGCCAGCAGCTTGGTGGGTAGCGGGGCCAACACCGGGGAGCTGTTTTTT.

The genes are TRBV5-1 and TRBJ2-7; no definite D call. The CDR3 extends over 13 amino acids. V was clipped by 4 bases and J by 0 bases, with 8 bases between them. Germline V CDR1 and CDR2: SGHRS, YFSETQ. CDR3 residues: CASSPDFSYEQYF. In DNA form, the CDR3 reads TGCGCCAGCAGCCCCGACTTCTCCTACGAGCAGTACTTC.

The rearrangement uses TRBV7-2 and TRBJ2-5; no clear D. CDR3 size: 16 residues. V lost 1 base and J 2 bases, leaving 14 bases between the germline ends. Germline V gene lookup returns CDR1 SGHTA and CDR2 FQGNSA. Here the CDR3 reads CASSLGSSNLQETQYF. For the CDR3, the DNA is TGTGCCAGCAGCTTAGGGTCTTCGAATTTACAAGAGACCCAGTACTTC.